The rows below give T cell receptor beta chains drawn from one sample of a study of blood T cell repertoires in COVID-19. Measured with immunoSEQ multiplex PCR; TCRdb has only the in-frame clones, and not every one. The sample has some 130,000 clones; 75% to 90% are singletons. The sequenced material came from PBMCs or T cells enriched from blood (not recorded which). The receptor source for this set is a woman between 50 and 59 years old who had recovered from COVID-19. The CDR3 runs from the conserved cysteine through the conserved F or W. D genes are given only for firm matches. A row's size may be missing; if present it is once, few, many or a size class.

v_gene: TRBV5-1
j_gene: TRBJ2-5
d_gene: TRBD2
abundance: -
CDR3nt: TGCGCCAGCAGCTTACAAGCGGGGGCGATAGAGACCCAGTACTTC
CDR3aa: CASSLQAGAIETQYF

v_gene: TRBV3-1/TRBV3-2
j_gene: TRBJ1-2
d_gene: -
abundance: -
CDR3nt: TGTGCCAGCAGCCAAGAGAGAGGAATCCGCTACACCTTC
CDR3aa: CASSQERGIRYTF

v_gene: TRBV11-2
j_gene: TRBJ2-7
d_gene: -
abundance: -
CDR3nt: TGTGCCAGCAGCTTAGAAGGACTGTATGGGCAGTACTTC
CDR3aa: CASSLEGLYGQYF

v_gene: TRBV18
j_gene: TRBJ1-1
d_gene: TRBD1
abundance: -
CDR3nt: TGTGCCAGCTCGCGCGGGACAGGGATGAACACTGAAGCTTTCTTT
CDR3aa: CASSRGTGMNTEAFF

v_gene: TRBV29-1
j_gene: TRBJ1-1
d_gene: -
abundance: -
CDR3nt: TGCAGCGGTGGAGGTAGGCGGGTTACTGAAGCTTTCTTT
CDR3aa: CSGGGRRVTEAFF

v_gene: TRBV7-8
j_gene: TRBJ2-7
d_gene: TRBD1
abundance: -
CDR3nt: TGTGCCAGCACCAAGGGACAGGGGGGAGGTTACGAGCAGTACTTC
CDR3aa: CASTKGQGGGYEQYF

v_gene: TRBV5-4
j_gene: TRBJ1-2
d_gene: TRBD1
abundance: -
CDR3nt: TGTGCCAGCAGCTTGGGGACAGGGCCTGGCTACACCTTC
CDR3aa: CASSLGTGPGYTF

v_gene: TRBV7-6
j_gene: TRBJ2-3
d_gene: -
abundance: -
CDR3nt: TGTGCCAGCAGCAGGGACTCGGACGATACGCAGTATTTT
CDR3aa: CASSRDSDDTQYF

v_gene: TRBV11-3
j_gene: TRBJ1-2
d_gene: -
abundance: -
CDR3nt: TGTGCCAGCAGCTTTGATATGGAGGGCTACACCTTC
CDR3aa: CASSFDMEGYTF

v_gene: TRBV25-1
j_gene: TRBJ2-2
d_gene: TRBD2
abundance: -
CDR3nt: TGTGCCAGCCTCCCGAGCGGGGGGCAACCCGGGGAGCTGTTTTTT
CDR3aa: CASLPSGGQPGELFF

v_gene: TRBV18
j_gene: TRBJ2-2
d_gene: -
abundance: -
CDR3nt: TGTGCCAGCTCACCCTCCGGGGAGCTGTTTTTT
CDR3aa: CASSPSGELFF

v_gene: TRBV7-2
j_gene: TRBJ2-7
d_gene: -
abundance: -
CDR3nt: TGTGCCAGCAGCTTCCCCGGGGTCCGCGAGCAGTACTTC
CDR3aa: CASSFPGVREQYF

v_gene: TRBV5-1
j_gene: TRBJ2-7
d_gene: TRBD1
abundance: once
CDR3nt: TGCGCCAGCAGCCAAGGGACAGGGGGCAGCTACGAGCAGTACTTC
CDR3aa: CASSQGTGGSYEQYF

v_gene: TRBV3-1/TRBV3-2
j_gene: TRBJ2-3
d_gene: TRBD2
abundance: -
CDR3nt: TGTGCCAGCAGCCTAGCGGGGGGAGGGTCAGATACGCAGTATTTT
CDR3aa: CASSLAGGGSDTQYF

v_gene: TRBV12-5
j_gene: TRBJ2-7
d_gene: -
abundance: -
CDR3nt: TGTGCTAGTGGCAATCGGGACTCCCGCTACGAGCAGTACTTC
CDR3aa: CASGNRDSRYEQYF

v_gene: TRBV12-5
j_gene: TRBJ1-3
d_gene: -
abundance: -
CDR3nt: TGTGCTAGTGGTTTTTACTCTGGAAACACCATATATTTT
CDR3aa: CASGFYSGNTIYF

v_gene: TRBV19
j_gene: TRBJ1-1
d_gene: -
abundance: -
CDR3nt: TGTGCCAGTAATGATGGTCGGACTGAAGCTTTCTTT
CDR3aa: CASNDGRTEAFF

v_gene: TRBV5-1
j_gene: TRBJ2-5
d_gene: -
abundance: -
CDR3nt: TGCGCCAGCAGCTTGCTGCAGGGTCCCCAAGAGACCCAGTACTTC
CDR3aa: CASSLLQGPQETQYF

v_gene: TRBV2
j_gene: TRBJ1-5
d_gene: -
abundance: -
CDR3nt: TGTGCCAGCAGTGTTGGGCAGGGGAGTTTTCAGCCCCAGCATTTT
CDR3aa: CASSVGQGSFQPQHF

v_gene: TRBV4-3
j_gene: TRBJ2-7
d_gene: -
abundance: -
CDR3nt: TGCGCCAGCAGCCAAGATCTTAAGAATGGCAGGGCCTACGAGCAGTACTTC
CDR3aa: CASSQDLKNGRAYEQYF

v_gene: TRBV19
j_gene: TRBJ2-1
d_gene: -
abundance: few
CDR3nt: TGTGCCAGTAAAGGTCATCGGGTGCGCTACAATGAGCAGTTCTTC
CDR3aa: CASKGHRVRYNEQFF

v_gene: TRBV9
j_gene: TRBJ2-1
d_gene: TRBD2
abundance: -
CDR3nt: TGTGCCAGCAGCGCCCCCGGGACTAGCGGTACTATCTACAATGAGCAGTTCTTC
CDR3aa: CASSAPGTSGTIYNEQFF

v_gene: TRBV27
j_gene: TRBJ1-5
d_gene: -
abundance: once
CDR3nt: TGTGCCAGCAGTTTCCGCAGTTATAGCAATCAGCCCCAGCATTTT
CDR3aa: CASSFRSYSNQPQHF

v_gene: TRBV29-1
j_gene: TRBJ1-1
d_gene: TRBD1
abundance: -
CDR3nt: TGCAGCGGGGGGGGACAGGGGACTGAAGCTTTCTTT
CDR3aa: CSGGGQGTEAFF

v_gene: TRBV2
j_gene: TRBJ2-1
d_gene: TRBD1
abundance: once
CDR3nt: TGTGCCAGCAGGAAGACAGGGAGCAATGAGCAGTTCTTC
CDR3aa: CASRKTGSNEQFF

v_gene: TRBV6-4
j_gene: TRBJ2-3
d_gene: -
abundance: -
CDR3nt: TGTGCCAGCAGTGACACAGTCGGAGGAGGGGATACGCAGTATTTT
CDR3aa: CASSDTVGGGDTQYF

v_gene: TRBV19
j_gene: TRBJ1-1
d_gene: -
abundance: -
CDR3nt: TGTGCCAGTAGTATAGGTTGGGGGGGAGACACTGAAGCTTTCTTT
CDR3aa: CASSIGWGGDTEAFF

v_gene: TRBV19
j_gene: TRBJ2-1
d_gene: TRBD1
abundance: -
CDR3nt: TGTGCCAGTAGTGATGAACCGGGACAGGGAAATGGTGAGCAGTTCTTC
CDR3aa: CASSDEPGQGNGEQFF

v_gene: TRBV7-8
j_gene: TRBJ1-3
d_gene: TRBD1
abundance: -
CDR3nt: TGTGCCAGCAGCCCGACAGGGGCCCCGGGCACCATATATTTT
CDR3aa: CASSPTGAPGTIYF

v_gene: TRBV3-1/TRBV3-2
j_gene: TRBJ1-6
d_gene: -
abundance: -
CDR3nt: TGTGCCAGCAGCCAAGGTGGTGGGGGGACTAATTCACCCCTCCACTTT
CDR3aa: CASSQGGGGTNSPLHF

v_gene: TRBV7-6
j_gene: TRBJ1-3
d_gene: TRBD1
abundance: -
CDR3nt: TGTGCCAGCAGTTCCTCCCGGGACAGGGCTGGAAACACCATATATTTT
CDR3aa: CASSSSRDRAGNTIYF

v_gene: TRBV4-1
j_gene: TRBJ2-7
d_gene: TRBD2
abundance: few
CDR3nt: TGCGCCAGCAGCCTGGTGCAGGGGACTAGCGGATCCTACGAGCAGTACTTC
CDR3aa: CASSLVQGTSGSYEQYF

v_gene: TRBV6-5
j_gene: TRBJ2-7
d_gene: -
abundance: -
CDR3nt: TGTGCCAGCAGTTACTCAGGGGGCGAGCAGTACTTC
CDR3aa: CASSYSGGEQYF

v_gene: TRBV10-1
j_gene: TRBJ1-3
d_gene: -
abundance: once
CDR3nt: TGCGCCAGCCCCCCGAGCTCCTCCGGGGTCTCTGGAAACACCATATATTTT
CDR3aa: CASPPSSSGVSGNTIYF

v_gene: TRBV11-2
j_gene: TRBJ1-3
d_gene: -
abundance: -
CDR3nt: TGTGCCAGCTCGGCTGGAAACACCATATATTTT
CDR3aa: CASSAGNTIYF

v_gene: TRBV7-2
j_gene: TRBJ1-1
d_gene: TRBD1
abundance: -
CDR3nt: TGTGCCAGCAGCATGACAGGGGGCATCACTGAAGCTTTCTTT
CDR3aa: CASSMTGGITEAFF

v_gene: TRBV15
j_gene: TRBJ2-5
d_gene: -
abundance: -
CDR3nt: TGTGCCACCAGCAGATCCAGGGCTCCGGGAGAGACCCAGTACTTC
CDR3aa: CATSRSRAPGETQYF

v_gene: TRBV24-1
j_gene: TRBJ2-7
d_gene: -
abundance: -
CDR3nt: TGTGCCACCAGTGAGCCCGGGACAACGCGAGGTATATACTTC
CDR3aa: CATSEPGTTRGIYF

v_gene: TRBV5-1
j_gene: TRBJ1-6
d_gene: -
abundance: -
CDR3nt: TGCGCCAGCAGCCCAATCTCGCCGAGCTCCTATAATTCACCCCTCCACTTT
CDR3aa: CASSPISPSSYNSPLHF

v_gene: TRBV7-9
j_gene: TRBJ1-4
d_gene: TRBD1
abundance: -
CDR3nt: TGTGCCAGCAGCGAAACAGGGACAGGGGTTGAAAAACTGTTTTTT
CDR3aa: CASSETGTGVEKLFF

v_gene: TRBV5-1
j_gene: TRBJ2-3
d_gene: TRBD1
abundance: few
CDR3nt: TGCGCCAGCAGCTCTACCGGACAGGGCCCAGATACGCAGTATTTT
CDR3aa: CASSSTGQGPDTQYF

v_gene: TRBV29-1
j_gene: TRBJ1-2
d_gene: -
abundance: once
CDR3nt: TGCAGCGTCCCCGGAGGAAGCAATGGCTACACCTTC
CDR3aa: CSVPGGSNGYTF

v_gene: TRBV5-1
j_gene: TRBJ2-7
d_gene: TRBD1
abundance: -
CDR3nt: TGCGCCAGCAGCTCCCGGGACAGGGTAGTCGAGCAGTACTTC
CDR3aa: CASSSRDRVVEQYF

v_gene: TRBV30
j_gene: TRBJ1-1
d_gene: TRBD1
abundance: -
CDR3nt: TGTGCCTGGAGTCATTTCCCGGGACAGGGTACGAACACTGAAGCTTTCTTT
CDR3aa: CAWSHFPGQGTNTEAFF

v_gene: TRBV3-1/TRBV3-2
j_gene: TRBJ2-5
d_gene: -
abundance: -
CDR3nt: TGTGCCAGCAGCCAAGATTTGGGGGGGGGCATGAAGAAGACCCAGTACTTC
CDR3aa: CASSQDLGGGMKKTQYF

v_gene: TRBV30
j_gene: TRBJ2-3
d_gene: TRBD2
abundance: -
CDR3nt: TGTGCCTGGAGTATCGGGGGGGGTTCGGATACGCAGTATTTT
CDR3aa: CAWSIGGGSDTQYF

v_gene: TRBV19
j_gene: TRBJ1-4
d_gene: TRBD1
abundance: -
CDR3nt: TGTGCCAGTAGACCCCGGACAGGGGCCCAGGAAAAACTGTTTTTT
CDR3aa: CASRPRTGAQEKLFF